The table lists the clone carrying this T cell receptor beta chain with many counts. The time point here: patch test 2, 6 weeks after DPC sensitization. Sample treatment: therapeutic diphenylcyclopropenone sensitization with weekly scalp DPC. The data are from a study of human T cells and chemical hapten exposure. A single record per CDR3 protein comes from TCRdb applying MiXCR to the RACE reads. The table shows under 100,000 distinct CDR3 sequences, with 10% to 12% occurring only once. The germline V gene encodes CDR1 MDHEN and CDR2 SYDVKM. The CDR3 sequence is 12 residues long. V gave up 7 bases and J gave up 5 bases, with 11 bases separating them.

This sequence joins TRBV28 and TRBJ1-1; tentatively, D is TRBD1 (5 bases). The sequences come from whole blood, collected in connection with sensitization to the hapten diphenylcyclopropenone (DPC). The clonotype comes from a middle-aged woman with alopecia areata. Some clones in this sample may be carry-over from other donors' samples. CDR3 nucleotides: TGTGCCAGCAAGGGGCTAACTACTGAAGCTTTCTTT. It codes for CASKGLTTEAFF.